The next 6 T cell receptor beta chains were all read from a single sample in a study of shared clonotypes between healthy human individuals (dated by TCRdb to the early 2020s). The method was the immunoSEQ multiplex PCR assay. The immuneACCESS repertoire file appears here via TCRdb, limited to in-frame rearrangements. These files lack a portion of the clones; in checked studies, under half of the deficit traces to unresolved V genes, and the cause of the others is not known. In all, the sample holds millions of clones, and less than 95% of those were seen once. Of the sample, 0.9% to 1.4% is held by the ten largest clones. CD8 naive samples consisted of CD45RO-negative cells that were positively selected for CCR7, yielding a CD45RA+CCR7+ population without TemRA cells. The sequencing input was naive CD8+ T cells sorted from blood. Sample cell subset or site, as interpreted from the label and publication: CD45RA+CCR7+. The receptors stem from a man aged 18 to 29 in good health.

DNA of the CDR3: TGTGCCAGCAGCTTGCCCTCGGGACAAATTGGCTACACCTTC. This codes for CASSLPSGQIGYTF. The chain is built from TRBV5-8 and TRBJ1-2; TRBD1 might be the D (6 bases). This CDR3 has 14 amino acids. Germline V lookup: CDR1 SGHTS, CDR2 YDEGEE. V was clipped by 1 base and J by 7 bases, with 14 bases between them. Variable domain in full (rest from reference TRBV5-8 and TRBJ1-2): EAGVTQSPTHLIKTRGQQATLRCSPISGHTSVYWYQQALGLGLQFLLWYDEGEERNRGNFPPRFSGRQFPNYSSELNVNALELEDSALYLCASSLPSGQIGYTFGSGTRLTVV.

As concerns this clone: The sample holds other DNA sequences that translate to the same CDR3. The chain recombines TRBV7-3 with TRBJ2-7, with no clear D. The CDR3 extends over 13 amino acids. Trimming removed 2 bases at V and 1 base at J, with 6 bases between. In germline, CDR1 is SGHTA, CDR2 FQGTGA. CDR3 in DNA: TGTGCCAGCAGCTTACTTGGTTCCTACGAGCAGTACTTC. It is translated as CASSLLGSYEQYF.

The chain links TRBV7-8 to TRBJ1-1; no reliable D call. The germline CDR1 and CDR2 sequences are SGHVS and FQNEAQ. The CDR3 is made up of 15 amino acids. V was pared by 3 bases and J by 0 bases, with 11 bases between. The CDR3 DNA sequence: TGTGCCAGCAGCTTGCCAGGTTTAATGAACACTGAAGCTTTCTTT. It yields the protein CASSLPGLMNTEAFF. Based on the CDR3 plus reference TRBV7-8 and TRBJ1-1, the full variable domain is GAGVSQSPRYKVAKRGQDVALRCDPISGHVSLFWYQQALGQGPEFLTYFQNEAQLDKSGLPSDRFFAERPEGSVSTLKIQRTQQEDSAVYLCASSLPGLMNTEAFFGQGTRLTVV.

This chain joins TRBV19 and TRBJ2-1; the D gene is possibly TRBD1 (6 bases). V was shortened by 5 bases and J by 3 bases, with 8 bases between the two germline ends. The CDR3 length is 13 residues. Germline assignment: CDR1 LNHDA and CDR2 SQIVND (reference sequence). CDR3 sequence reads: CASSGGLYNEQFF. The CDR3 bases are TGTGCCAGTAGTGGGGGCCTCTACAATGAGCAGTTCTTC.

The chain employs TRBV5-1 and TRBJ1-1, with no clear D. This CDR3 has 14 amino acids. The germline V and J ends were trimmed by 0 bases and 4 bases, with 10 bases remaining between them. Germline CDR1 is SGHRS and CDR2 is YFSETQ. The CDR3 sequence is CASSLAPLVTEAFF. The CDR3 DNA is TGCGCCAGCAGCTTGGCTCCGTTGGTCACTGAAGCTTTCTTT. The full variable domain, rest sourced from reference TRBV5-1 and TRBJ1-1, is KAGVTQTPRYLIKTRGQQVTLSCSPISGHRSVSWYQQTPGQGLQFLFEYFSETQRNKGNFPGRFSGRQFSNSRSEMNVSTLELGDSALYLCASSLAPLVTEAFFGQGTRLTVV.

The chain links TRBV11-2 to TRBJ2-7; D is undetermined. The CDR3 is 13 residues long. In germline, CDR1 is SGHAT, CDR2 FQNNGV. The V end was cut by 5 bases, the J end by 4 bases, with 12 bases between. The CDR3 coding sequence is TGTGCCAGCAGCCCAACGTCGACTTACGAGCAGTACTTC. It specifies CASSPTSTYEQYF.